The source of this TCR beta chain is a study of cytomegalovirus exposure and HLA in healthy donors. PCR used 60 Vbeta primers and 13 Jbeta primers. Profiled with immunoSEQ multiplex PCR; TCRdb holds only in-frame clones, not every one. This table has some 97,000 clones, 75% appearing once. Findings and limits, study-wide: Clonal expansion, a later analysis showed, was greater in HLA-associated TCR beta chains than in equally common others. With later analysis, a missense DCLRE1C variant became linked to TCR beta V- and J-gene trimming. In an earlier analysis, in some 540 donors, most V segments appeared productive either ~90% or ~30% of the time.

Points on this clone: Its specificity is unknown.

V was trimmed by 2 bases and J by 6 bases, leaving 8 bases between them. This CDR3 comprises 12 residues. In germline, CDR1 is GTSNPN, CDR2 SVGIG (reference sequence). This TCR came from a woman in her late teens or twenties in good health and CMV-seropositive. J is TRBJ2-1 and V is TRBV30; possibly TRBD1 for D (6 bases). Material: PBMCs. The CDR3 is CAWSQGSNEQFF. The CDR3 region has the DNA TGTGCCTGGAGTCAGGGGTCCAATGAGCAGTTCTTC.